These 2 T cell receptor beta chains originate from one sample sequenced in a study of shared clonotypes between healthy human individuals. Only in-frame clones appear in the TCRdb table, and some are missing; sequencing was by immunoSEQ multiplex PCR. The repertoire holds 2 million to 2.5 million clones, about 95% seen once, with 0.9% to 1.4% in the top ten. Terminally differentiated effector memory CD45RA+ cells were excluded by CCR7 positive selection of CD45RO-negative cells. The sample consisted of naive CD8+ T cells sorted from blood. Receptors were obtained from a man aged 18 to 29 in good health.

The chain combines TRBV11-3 with TRBJ2-1; 13 bases agree with TRBD2. This CDR3 comprises 16 residues. The junction had 3 bases not matched to a gene; V was cut back by 4 bases and J by 3 bases. CDR1 and CDR2 from the germline V gene are SGHNT and YENEEA. CDR3: CASSSGLAGDYNEQFF. The CDR3 bases are TGTGCCAGCAGCTCCGGACTAGCGGGAGACTACAATGAGCAGTTCTTC. Complete variable domain (other parts from reference TRBV11-3 and TRBJ2-1): EAGVVQSPRYKIIEKKQPVAFWCNPISGHNTLYWYLQNLGQGPELLIRYENEEAVDDSQLPKDRFSAERLKGVDSTLKIQPAELGDSAVYLCASSSGLAGDYNEQFFGPGTRLTVL.

Of note for this clone: Different DNA sequences within this sample yield the same CDR3. V usage is TRBV30 and J usage is TRBJ2-3; 12 bases are a match to TRBD2. Germline values: CDR1 GTSNPN, CDR2 SVGIG (reference sequence). J was trimmed by 2 bases and V by 0 bases; bases with no gene match: 3. CDR3 length: 16 residues. The chain's CDR3 is CAWSVLAGGFTDTQYF. In nucleotides, the CDR3 is TGTGCCTGGAGTGTCCTAGCGGGAGGGTTCACAGATACGCAGTATTTT.